Below are 8 T cell receptor beta chains sequenced from a single sample in a study of regulatory T cells in long-lasting Graves disease. iRepertoire HTBI primers and Arm-PCR of CDR3 regions built TCR beta libraries. MiXCR was run by TCRdb on the multiplex PCR reads, yielding one entry per CDR3 protein. Of hundreds of thousands of distinct CDR3 sequences in the sample, around 12% were seen once. Time point described: newly diagnosed GD, antithyroid drugs for less than 3 months. The authors made the TCR library using RNA they extracted from PBMCs. The data were also submitted as part of a second study, on T cells in Graves' hyperthyroidism and ophthalmopathy.

The sample was peripheral blood mononuclear cells (PBMCs), taken at new diagnosis, from a patient treated with antithyroid drugs. Receptors originate from a woman in her 30s with Graves disease.

At least ten counts were recorded for this clonotype. V usage is TRBV12-3 or TRBV12-4 and J usage is TRBJ1-4, with no clear D. The germline V and J ends were trimmed by 1 base and 10 bases, with 13 bases remaining between them. CDR3 length: 14 residues. CDR3 residues: CASSLVLHSAKLFF. CDR3 DNA: TGTGCCAGCAGTTTAGTGCTTCACAGCGCAAAACTGTTTTTT.

The V gene is TRBV19, the J gene TRBJ1-5; 9 bases are shared with TRBD1. Per germline, CDR1 LNHDA and CDR2 SQIVND (reference sequence). V trimming: 3 bases; J trimming: 6 bases; junction bases outside the gene matches: 6. This CDR3 is built from 15 residues. This chain's CDR3 is CASSMGQGGTQPQHF. The CDR3 bases are TGTGCCAGTAGTATGGGACAGGGAGGCACTCAGCCCCAGCATTTT.

This clonotype has ten or more counts. The chain has TRBV14 and TRBJ1-2; D remains unclear. Trimming stripped 0 bases from V and 3 bases from J, with 11 bases between. The germline CDR1 and CDR2 sequences are SGHDN and FVKESK. The CDR3 loop spans 15 amino acids. The CDR3 DNA sequence: TGTGCCAGCAGCCAAGAAGTCGCCCCCTACTATGGCTACACCTTC. Its protein product is CASSQEVAPYYGYTF.

This clonotype has ten or more counts. The gene calls are TRBV18 and TRBJ2-3; D is possibly TRBD2 (5 bases). Per the germline V gene, CDR1 is KGHSH and CDR2 is LQKENI. Deletions cut 2 bases from V and 1 base from J, with 10 bases between. The CDR3 loop spans 15 amino acids. The CDR3 DNA follows: TGTGCCAGCTCACCAACGGGATCAGGCACAGATACGCAGTATTTT. This encodes CASSPTGSGTDTQYF.

This rearrangement joins TRBV10-3 to TRBJ2-1, with D possibly being TRBD1 (5 bases). The CDR3 loop spans 13 amino acids. CDR1 ENHRY and CDR2 SYGVKD come from the germline V gene. The V end was cut by 3 bases, the J end by 12 bases, with 15 bases between. The CDR3 nucleotides read TGTGCCATCAGTGAAGCCCAAACAGGTGGGCAGTTCTTC. It specifies CAISEAQTGGQFF.

This clonotype has only a few counts. The rearrangement joins TRBV7-9 to TRBJ1-1, with TRBD1 as a possible D gene (6 bases). CDR3 length equals 17 residues. Germline assignment: CDR1 SEHNR and CDR2 FQNEAQ (reference sequence). V lost 1 base to trimming and J lost 2 bases, with 17 bases between them. CDR3 in amino acids: CASSLEGPAGANTEAFF. In nucleotides, the CDR3 is TGTGCCAGCAGCTTAGAGGGCCCAGCAGGGGCAAACACTGAAGCTTTCTTT.

Notes on this clonotype: A clone one base away is much larger, so this may be a read error. The CDR3 does not end in the conserved phenylalanine or tryptophan, so this is likely a read error. The limits of the CDR3 on the DNA are not certain, so only TCRdb's listed CDR3 is given. The chain has TRBV18 and TRBJ2-1; the D call TRBD1 from the table was never checked on the DNA. Germline CDR1 and CDR2: KGHSH and LQKENI. From its first to its last residue, the CDR3 has 12 amino acids. This chain's CDR3 is CASSPVTGDKFL.

This clonotype was detected a few times. The chain couples TRBV9 to TRBJ2-7; perhaps TRBD1 as D (6 bases). Germline V lookup: CDR1 SGDLS, CDR2 YYNGEE. V was shortened by 7 bases and J by 0 bases, with 17 bases between the two germline ends. The CDR3 is made up of 15 amino acids. The CDR3 DNA reads as TGTGCCAGCTCCCGGTTGGGGGCGAGCTCCTACGAGCAGTACTTC. Translated, it gives CASSRLGASSYEQYF.